This T cell receptor beta chain was obtained from a study of neoadjuvant anti-PD-1 for oral cavity cancer. Study results and limitations: Higher pretreatment Treg/Th17 ratios tracked higher pretreatment blood clonality. Only three patients per response group were TCR-analyzed; validation needed.

The CDR3 has 12 amino acids. Germline CDR1 LNHDA, CDR2 SQIVND (reference sequence). Analysis of PBMCs was direct, with no culture step. This clone was counted a few times. Its specificity is not known. The junction does not match germline at one end; this may be a read error. Measured with immunoSEQ multiplex PCR; TCRdb has only the in-frame clones, and not every one. The profile shows over 11,000 clones, 70% of them singletons. This sequence originates from a person aged 40-85 years with oral cavity squamous cell carcinoma. V and J are TRBV19 and TRBJ2-3; tentative D call: TRBD1 (5 bases). The source material was PBMCs, sampled before nivolumab (anti-PD-1) treatment. The CDR3, as DNA: TGTGCCAGTAGTATGACCACAGGTACGCAGTATTTT. It encodes CASSMTTGTQYF.